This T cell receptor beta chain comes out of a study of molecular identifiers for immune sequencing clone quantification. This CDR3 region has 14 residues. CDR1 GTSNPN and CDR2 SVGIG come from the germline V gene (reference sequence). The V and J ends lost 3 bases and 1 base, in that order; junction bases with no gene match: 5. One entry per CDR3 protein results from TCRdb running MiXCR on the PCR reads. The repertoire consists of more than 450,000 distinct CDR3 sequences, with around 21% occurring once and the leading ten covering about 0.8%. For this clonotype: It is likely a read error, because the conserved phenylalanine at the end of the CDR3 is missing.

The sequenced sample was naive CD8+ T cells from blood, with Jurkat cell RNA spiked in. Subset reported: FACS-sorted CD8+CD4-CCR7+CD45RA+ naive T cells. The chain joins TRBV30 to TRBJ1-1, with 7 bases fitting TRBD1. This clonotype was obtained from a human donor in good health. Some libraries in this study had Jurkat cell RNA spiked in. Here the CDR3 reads CAWRTGVGNTEAFL. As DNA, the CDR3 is TGTGCCTGGAGAACAGGGGTTGGGAACACTGAAGCTTTCCTT.